The T cell receptor beta chain under discussion was sequenced for a study of regulatory T cells in long-lasting Graves disease. Whole-study findings and limits: TRBV28, TRBJ1-2 and TRBJ2-5 emerged as the favored segments in persistent disease.

HTBI primers from iRepertoire and Arm-PCR of CDR3 regions yielded the TCR beta libraries. TCRdb itself ran the multiplex PCR reads through MiXCR, one entry per CDR3 protein. The sample includes 420,000 or so distinct CDR3 sequences, about 16% of them seen just once. Germline V gene sequence: CDR1 SGHTA, CDR2 FQGNSA. The CDR3 runs 15 residues. V was pared by 5 bases and J by 4 bases, with 16 bases between. Ten or more counts support this clonotype. Its antigen is still unknown. The time point denotes: newly diagnosed GD, antithyroid drugs for less than 3 months. PBMC-derived RNA was used for the TCR library. Per American Thyroid Association guidelines, Graves' disease was diagnosed. These data also featured in a second study, about T cells in Graves' hyperthyroidism and ophthalmopathy. That publication notes: A first-round RT-PCR of the TCR CDR3 used the HTBI primer set. Ophthalmopathy was told apart from stable hyperthyroidism by a 13 V-J model.

The gene calls are TRBV7-2 and TRBJ2-3, with D possibly being TRBD2 (5 bases). Source: peripheral blood mononuclear cells (PBMCs), taken at new diagnosis, from a patient treated with antithyroid drugs. This TCR came from a young woman with Graves disease. CDR3 in amino acids: CASSLLEGVPDTQYF. DNA for the CDR3: TGTGCCAGCAGCCTCTTAGAGGGAGTCCCAGATACGCAGTATTTT.